This TCR beta chain is from a study of control samples from healthy donors and cancer patients. The repertoire was sequenced with immunoSEQ multiplex PCR; TCRdb's copy has only in-frame clones and lacks some. The sample holds approximately 94,000 clones, roughly nine tenths seen once. Germline V lookup: CDR1 MDHEN, CDR2 SYDVKM. This CDR3 region has 14 residues. V dropped 9 bases and J dropped 5; count of bases not matched to a gene: 12. The receptor comes from a woman between 45 and 60 years old in good health. The chain employs TRBV28 and TRBJ2-5; TRBD1 aligns across 7 bases. The sequenced material came from blood. DNA for the CDR3: TGTGCCAGAGATCCGACAGGGCAGGCGGAGACCCAGTACTTC. Translation gives CARDPTGQAETQYF.